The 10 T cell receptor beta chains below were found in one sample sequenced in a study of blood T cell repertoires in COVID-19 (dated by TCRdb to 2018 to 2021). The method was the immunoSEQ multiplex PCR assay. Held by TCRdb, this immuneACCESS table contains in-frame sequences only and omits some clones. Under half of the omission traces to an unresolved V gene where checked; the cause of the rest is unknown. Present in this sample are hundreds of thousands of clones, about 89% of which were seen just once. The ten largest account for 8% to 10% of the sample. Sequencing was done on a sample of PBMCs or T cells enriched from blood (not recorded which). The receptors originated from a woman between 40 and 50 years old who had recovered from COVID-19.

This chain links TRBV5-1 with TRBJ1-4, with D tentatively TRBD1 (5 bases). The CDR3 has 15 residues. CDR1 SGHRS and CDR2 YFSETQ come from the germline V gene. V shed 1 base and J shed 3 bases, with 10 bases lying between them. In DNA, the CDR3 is TGCGCCAGCAGCTTGCAGGGCGCGTCTAATGAAAAACTGTTTTTT. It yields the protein CASSLQGASNEKLFF.

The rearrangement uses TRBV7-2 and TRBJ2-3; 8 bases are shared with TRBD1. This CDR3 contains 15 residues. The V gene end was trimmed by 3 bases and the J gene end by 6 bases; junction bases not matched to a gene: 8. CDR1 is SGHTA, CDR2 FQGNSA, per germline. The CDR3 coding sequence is TGTGCCAGCAGCTTTGACAGGGGTACGACTGATACGCAGTATTTT. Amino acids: CASSFDRGTTDTQYF.

CDR3 nucleotide sequence: TGCAGCGTCTCCGGGAGTAATGAAAAACTGTTTTTT. It specifies CSVSGSNEKLFF. V usage is TRBV29-1 and J usage is TRBJ1-4; D gene ambiguous. V lost 6 bases and J 4 bases, leaving 9 bases between the germline ends. Germline V CDR1 and CDR2: SQVTM, ANQGSEA. This CDR3 is 12 amino acids long.

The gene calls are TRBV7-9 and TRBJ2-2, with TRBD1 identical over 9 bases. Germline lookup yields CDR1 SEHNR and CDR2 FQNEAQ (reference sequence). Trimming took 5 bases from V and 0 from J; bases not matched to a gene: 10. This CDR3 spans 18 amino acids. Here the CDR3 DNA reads TGTGCCAGCAGCCAACAGGGGGCGCTCCCCGCGAACACCGGGGAGCTGTTTTTT. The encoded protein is CASSQQGALPANTGELFF.

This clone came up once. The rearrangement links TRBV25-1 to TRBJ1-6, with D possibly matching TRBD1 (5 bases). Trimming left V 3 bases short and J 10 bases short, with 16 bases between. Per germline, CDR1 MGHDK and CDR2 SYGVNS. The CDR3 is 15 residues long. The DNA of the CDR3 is TGTGCCAGCAGTGATTACCCCGCCGGGGGGTCACCCCTCCACTTT. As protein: CASSDYPAGGSPLHF.

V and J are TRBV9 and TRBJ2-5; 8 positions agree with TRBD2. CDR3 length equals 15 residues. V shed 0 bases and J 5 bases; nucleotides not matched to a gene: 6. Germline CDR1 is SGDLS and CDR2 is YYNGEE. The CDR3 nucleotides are TGTGCCAGCAGCGTAGGGGGACTAGTGTATGAGACCCAGTACTTC. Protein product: CASSVGGLVYETQYF.

The CDR3 region has the DNA TGTGCCTGGAGTGGGGGACAGCTTTTGAACACTGAAGCTTTCTTT. It translates to CAWSGGQLLNTEAFF. The chain recombines TRBV30 with TRBJ1-1; 7 bases match TRBD1. The trim removed 1 base at V and 0 bases at J, leaving 5 bases unmatched. The germline V gene encodes CDR1 GTSNPN and CDR2 SVGIG (reference sequence). CDR3 length: 15 amino acids.

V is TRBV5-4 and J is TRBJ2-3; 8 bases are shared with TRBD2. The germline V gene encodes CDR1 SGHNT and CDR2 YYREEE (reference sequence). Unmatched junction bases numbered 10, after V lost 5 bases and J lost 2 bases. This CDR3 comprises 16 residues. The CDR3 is CASRNLAGSSTDTQYF. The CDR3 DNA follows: TGTGCCAGCAGGAATCTAGCGGGCTCTTCCACAGATACGCAGTATTTT.

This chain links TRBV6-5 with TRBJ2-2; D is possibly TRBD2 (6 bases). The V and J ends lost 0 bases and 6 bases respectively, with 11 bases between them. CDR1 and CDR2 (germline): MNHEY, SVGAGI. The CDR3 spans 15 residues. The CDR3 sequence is CASSYSWGVPGELFF. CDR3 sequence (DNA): TGTGCCAGCAGTTACTCGTGGGGGGTCCCCGGGGAGCTGTTTTTT.

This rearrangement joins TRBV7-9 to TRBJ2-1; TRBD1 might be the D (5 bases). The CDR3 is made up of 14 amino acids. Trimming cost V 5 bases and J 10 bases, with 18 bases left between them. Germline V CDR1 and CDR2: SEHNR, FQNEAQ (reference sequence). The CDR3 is CASSPSRWGEEQFF. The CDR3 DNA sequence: TGTGCCAGCAGCCCAAGTAGGTGGGGCGAGGAGCAGTTCTTC.